The TCR beta chain under discussion was sequenced for a study of shared clonotypes between healthy human individuals. Whole-study results and caveats: Sequencing of the sorted subsets was shown by rarefaction to be incomplete despite large depth. Specimens sampled were limited to blood, with tissue repertoires likely differing. The diversity represented, both genetic and in exposure history, was limited by few donors. Clonotypes not shared had lower generation probabilities than those common to all four donors.

Points on this clone: Its antigen is not known.

The assay was immunoSEQ multiplex PCR, and TCRdb's table has in-frame clones only and misses some. Here the sample spans some 1,600,000 clones, around 98% being singletons. The germline V gene encodes CDR1 SNHLY and CDR2 FYNNEI. The length of the CDR3 is 13 residues. V gave up 4 bases and J gave up 1 base, with 7 bases separating them. This sequence originates from a man between 25 and 39 years old in good health. The gene calls are TRBV2 and TRBJ2-5, with D perhaps assigned TRBD1 or TRBD2 (5 bases each). Sequenced material: naive CD4+ T cells sorted from blood. Described subset: CD45RA+ positively selected. CDR3 nucleotides: TGTGCCAGCAGTGGGGGGATCCAAGAGACCCAGTACTTC. Translation gives CASSGGIQETQYF.